The rows below give T cell receptor beta chains drawn from one sample of a study of CD8+CD57+ T cells in acquired aplastic anemia. TCRdb re-called the reads through MiXCR, storing one row per CDR3 protein. This sample carries 200,000 to 300,000 distinct CDR3 sequences, approximately 82% of them seen once, and the ten largest clones take roughly 42%. Sequencing input: sorted CD4+, CD8+, or CD8+CD57+ T cells (not recorded which) from PBMCs. The origin of the receptors is a human donor with aplastic anemia. The CDR3 runs from the conserved cysteine through the conserved F or W. The D gene is left open where the match is weak. For some rows the clone size is stated as once, few or many, or as a class when expanded; others skip it.

V gene: TRBV9
J gene: TRBJ1-2
D gene: .
clone size: .
CDR3 protein: CASRQALAGHYTF

V gene: TRBV12-3/TRBV12-4
J gene: TRBJ1-5
D gene: .
clone size: .
CDR3 protein: CASSQSSGGYYNEPQHF

V gene: TRBV7-9
J gene: TRBJ2-3
D gene: .
clone size: .
CDR3 protein: CASSFARGRDREDF

V gene: TRBV11-2
J gene: TRBJ2-3
D gene: .
clone size: .
CDR3 protein: CASSTSSGHTQYF

V gene: TRBV7-9
J gene: TRBJ2-5
D gene: TRBD1
clone size: .
CDR3 protein: CASSRARTGALETF

V gene: TRBV2
J gene: TRBJ1-2
D gene: TRBD1
clone size: few
CDR3 protein: CASSGDPDRAYGYTF

V gene: TRBV11-3
J gene: TRBJ2-3
D gene: .
clone size: .
CDR3 protein: CASSHWVIHTQYF

V gene: TRBV7-9
J gene: TRBJ2-3
D gene: .
clone size: .
CDR3 protein: CAGRVAREPHNQWF

V gene: TRBV19
J gene: TRBJ2-1
D gene: TRBD2
clone size: many
CDR3 protein: CASSNPTSGHYNEQFF

V gene: TRBV12-3/TRBV12-4
J gene: TRBJ1-6
D gene: .
clone size: .
CDR3 protein: CASNLIWVSGVSPLHF

V gene: TRBV19
J gene: TRBJ2-5
D gene: TRBD1
clone size: .
CDR3 protein: CATSRGSGLGTQYF

V gene: TRBV7-9
J gene: TRBJ1-6
D gene: TRBD1
clone size: .
CDR3 protein: CASSSGTGFYNSPLHF